This TCR beta chain appears in the sequencing data of a study of CD8 T cells in ankylosing spondylitis. At least ten counts were recorded for this clonotype. Antigen unknown. Whole-study results and caveats: Disease-associated clonotypes exhibited CD8+ identity and were relatively infrequent in peripheral blood. Blood of patients with ankylosing spondylitis appeared to be characterized by a TCR beta motif of several highly homologous variants.

TCRdb itself ran the 5' RACE reads through MiXCR, one entry per CDR3 protein. The sample yields hundreds of thousands of distinct CDR3 sequences, approximately 12% seen once. The sample was blood, either unsorted or a sorted T cell fraction (not recorded which). The TCR sequence derives from a male donor with ankylosing spondylitis.

CDR3 DNA sequence: TGCAGCGTCGCCACTATAAACCTCGGTCGTGGCTACACCTTC. This codes for CSVATINLGRGYTF. This chain uses TRBV29-1 with TRBJ1-2; unclear D gene. From germline, CDR1 is SQVTM and CDR2 ANQGSEA. The CDR3 has 14 residues. Trimming took off 6 bases at V and 7 bases at J, with 21 bases between the two ends.